This T cell receptor beta chain came from a study of blood T cell repertoires in COVID-19. About the study: From the United States, Italy and Spain came samples of acute and convalescent COVID-19. PBMCs, B-cell-depleted T cells, or T cells provided the cDNA or gDNA that made up the material.

Remarks on this clone: The same CDR3 is also encoded by other DNA sequences in this sample.

Sequencing used immunoSEQ multiplex PCR; TCRdb keeps in-frame clones, though not all of them. In the table there are about 190,000 clones, around 90% of which are singletons. Germline CDR1 reads MNHEY; CDR2 reads SMNVEV (reference sequence). The CDR3 runs 14 residues. The V end was cut by 6 bases, the J end by 0 bases, with 10 bases between. The V gene is TRBV27, the J gene TRBJ2-3; D perhaps matches TRBD1 (6 bases). The sequenced sample was peripheral blood. This receptor was obtained from a man in his forties or fifties with acute or convalescent COVID-19. DNA of the CDR3: TGTGCCAGCAGCTATAGGGGGAGCACAGATACGCAGTATTTT. Amino acid sequence: CASSYRGSTDTQYF.